This TCR beta chain came from a study of response to subunit inactivated influenza vaccine. TCRdb used MiXCR to reprocess the RT-PCR reads, holding one entry per CDR3 protein. The data contain about 190,000 distinct CDR3 sequences, roughly 14% of them singletons. The CDR3 totals 15 residues. Trimming took 1 base from V and 4 from J; bases not matched to a gene: 4. Material: CD8+ T cells sorted from PBMCs, obtained around 5 days after vaccination. The chain couples TRBV12-3 or TRBV12-4 to TRBJ2-4; 7 bases match TRBD1. This TCR was sampled from a man aged 50 to 60 who received an inactivated influenza vaccine. The CDR3 loop reads CASSLEGQLKNIQYF. Here the CDR3 DNA reads TGTGCCAGCAGTTTAGAGGGACAGTTAAAAAACATTCAGTACTTC.